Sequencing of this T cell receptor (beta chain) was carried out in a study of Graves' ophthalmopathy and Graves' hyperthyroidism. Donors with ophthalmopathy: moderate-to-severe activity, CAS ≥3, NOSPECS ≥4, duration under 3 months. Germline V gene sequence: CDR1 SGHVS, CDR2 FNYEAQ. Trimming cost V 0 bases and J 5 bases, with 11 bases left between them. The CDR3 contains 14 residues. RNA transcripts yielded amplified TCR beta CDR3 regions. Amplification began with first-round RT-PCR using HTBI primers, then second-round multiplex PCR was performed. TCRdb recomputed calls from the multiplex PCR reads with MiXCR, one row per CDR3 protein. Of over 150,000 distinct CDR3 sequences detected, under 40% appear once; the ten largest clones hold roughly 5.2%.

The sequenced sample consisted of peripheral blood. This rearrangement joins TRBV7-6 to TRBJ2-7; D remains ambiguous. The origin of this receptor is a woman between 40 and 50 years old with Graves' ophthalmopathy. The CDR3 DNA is TGTGCCAGCAGCTTAGCGGGCCTAGGCAACGAGCAGTACTTC. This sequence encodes CASSLAGLGNEQYF.